This is a list of T cell receptor beta chains from one sample in a study of blood T cell repertoires in COVID-19. TCRdb's table, derived via immunoSEQ multiplex PCR, lists solely in-frame clones and lacks some. In the table there are roughly 71,000 clones, roughly 87% of which are singletons. The sample consisted of peripheral blood. The receptors shown here come from a man aged 50 to 60 with acute or convalescent COVID-19. Both conserved end residues are part of each CDR3. Clone size, where shown, is once, few, many, or a class for clones that have expanded.

J gene: TRBJ2-7
clone size: -
V gene: TRBV19
CDR3 protein: CASSEPGQGANEQYF

J gene: TRBJ1-6
clone size: -
V gene: TRBV27
CDR3 protein: CASSLSGGFNLYNSPLHF

J gene: TRBJ1-3
clone size: -
V gene: TRBV2
CDR3 protein: CASTEGRGSNNGNTIYF

J gene: TRBJ2-1
clone size: -
V gene: TRBV29-1
CDR3 protein: CSVRGGYNEQFF

J gene: TRBJ1-1
clone size: -
V gene: TRBV12-5
CDR3 protein: CASGLAPGTARRTEAFF

J gene: TRBJ2-7
clone size: -
V gene: TRBV5-1
CDR3 protein: CASSLARWRGEQYF

J gene: TRBJ1-5
clone size: -
V gene: TRBV27
CDR3 protein: CASSWGTGGGPQHF

J gene: TRBJ2-7
clone size: -
V gene: TRBV5-1
CDR3 protein: CASRTQGEQYF

J gene: TRBJ1-1
clone size: -
V gene: TRBV6-5
CDR3 protein: CASRYRDRDTEAFF

J gene: TRBJ1-4
clone size: few
V gene: TRBV3-1/TRBV3-2
CDR3 protein: CASSHRRGSFANEKLFF

J gene: TRBJ1-1
clone size: once
V gene: TRBV6-1
CDR3 protein: CASSEERGWAEAFF

J gene: TRBJ1-1
clone size: -
V gene: TRBV30
CDR3 protein: CAWNNKGDTEAFF

J gene: TRBJ2-1
clone size: -
V gene: TRBV5-5
CDR3 protein: CASSYNDRPHNEQFF

J gene: TRBJ1-5
clone size: -
V gene: TRBV12-3/TRBV12-4
CDR3 protein: CASSLGQDQPQHF

J gene: TRBJ2-4
clone size: -
V gene: TRBV19
CDR3 protein: CASSTGQGTAKNIQYF

J gene: TRBJ2-7
clone size: -
V gene: TRBV27
CDR3 protein: CASSSQRGGYEQYF

J gene: TRBJ2-7
clone size: -
V gene: TRBV5-1
CDR3 protein: CASSLSGGPHYEQYF

J gene: TRBJ2-1
clone size: -
V gene: TRBV7-3
CDR3 protein: CASSRSGGLTGEQFF

J gene: TRBJ2-1
clone size: -
V gene: TRBV6-5
CDR3 protein: CASSRGQLGEQFF

J gene: TRBJ1-1
clone size: few
V gene: TRBV2
CDR3 protein: CASSTTENTEAFF

J gene: TRBJ2-3
clone size: -
V gene: TRBV7-9
CDR3 protein: CASSLVAETDTQYF

J gene: TRBJ2-1
clone size: -
V gene: TRBV9
CDR3 protein: CASSELAGGHYEQFF

J gene: TRBJ1-2
clone size: -
V gene: TRBV6-4
CDR3 protein: CASSDGGARSGYTF

J gene: TRBJ1-6
clone size: -
V gene: TRBV14
CDR3 protein: CASSQLGLSPLHF

J gene: TRBJ1-2
clone size: -
V gene: TRBV25-1
CDR3 protein: CASSDDRGTGYTF

J gene: TRBJ2-5
clone size: -
V gene: TRBV6-5
CDR3 protein: CASSYKGKETQYF

J gene: TRBJ2-2
clone size: -
V gene: TRBV5-1
CDR3 protein: CASSLAGTGELFF

J gene: TRBJ2-3
clone size: -
V gene: TRBV10-1
CDR3 protein: CASSEPSGETSTDTQYF

J gene: TRBJ1-6
clone size: -
V gene: TRBV5-1
CDR3 protein: CASSLAKGDSPLHF

J gene: TRBJ1-4
clone size: -
V gene: TRBV7-2
CDR3 protein: CASSGRTASAGEKLFF

J gene: TRBJ1-4
clone size: -
V gene: TRBV5-1
CDR3 protein: CASSPQATNEKLFF

J gene: TRBJ1-2
clone size: -
V gene: TRBV6-5
CDR3 protein: CASKNELYGYTF

J gene: TRBJ1-1
clone size: -
V gene: TRBV12-3/TRBV12-4
CDR3 protein: CASLGAVLSEAFF

J gene: TRBJ1-6
clone size: few
V gene: TRBV18
CDR3 protein: CASSPETGVSPLHF

J gene: TRBJ1-2
clone size: -
V gene: TRBV19
CDR3 protein: CASSIWRTNYGYTF

J gene: TRBJ1-1
clone size: -
V gene: TRBV14
CDR3 protein: CASSLPGRASTEAFF

J gene: TRBJ2-7
clone size: -
V gene: TRBV29-1
CDR3 protein: CSVQETGTYEQYF

J gene: TRBJ2-6
clone size: -
V gene: TRBV18
CDR3 protein: CASSPPINGANVLTF

J gene: TRBJ2-4
clone size: once
V gene: TRBV7-2
CDR3 protein: CASSGGGAKNIQYF

J gene: TRBJ2-7
clone size: -
V gene: TRBV19
CDR3 protein: CASTVGQGGSYEQYF

J gene: TRBJ1-1
clone size: -
V gene: TRBV3-1/TRBV3-2
CDR3 protein: CASSLGRGSTEAFF

J gene: TRBJ2-7
clone size: -
V gene: TRBV5-6
CDR3 protein: CASSLEASGYDYEQYF

J gene: TRBJ1-2
clone size: -
V gene: TRBV19
CDR3 protein: CASSARTGGNYGYTF

J gene: TRBJ1-5
clone size: -
V gene: TRBV19
CDR3 protein: CASSIDPTGSQPQHF

J gene: TRBJ1-6
clone size: -
V gene: TRBV9
CDR3 protein: CASSAGSGTGLTPLHF

J gene: TRBJ1-2
clone size: -
V gene: TRBV30
CDR3 protein: CAGTDRDGYTF

J gene: TRBJ1-4
clone size: -
V gene: TRBV18
CDR3 protein: CASSLSGQGSSTNEKLFF

J gene: TRBJ2-7
clone size: -
V gene: TRBV4-1
CDR3 protein: CASSYDLSYEQYF

J gene: TRBJ1-4
clone size: -
V gene: TRBV6-5
CDR3 protein: CASSPGRGEKLFF

J gene: TRBJ2-7
clone size: -
V gene: TRBV7-2
CDR3 protein: CASSWDRAYEQYF